Presented here are 10 T cell receptor beta chains from one specimen sequenced in a study of regulatory T cells in long-lasting Graves disease. The time point was: persistent/refractory GD, antithyroid drugs over 5 years with positive TRAb. From PBMCs, RNA was extracted and then used to make the TCR library. For TCR beta, libraries came from iRepertoire HTBI primers and Arm-PCR of CDR3 regions. TCRdb ran MiXCR on the multiplex PCR reads and lists one entry per CDR3 protein. The profile shows 350,000 to 500,000 distinct CDR3 sequences, 21% of them singletons. The sample consisted of peripheral blood mononuclear cells (PBMCs), taken when the disease was refractory, from a patient treated with antithyroid drugs. The origin of the receptors is a female donor with Graves disease.

This clonotype was found many times. This rearrangement joins TRBV11-2 to TRBJ2-7, with D unclear. There are 15 residues in the CDR3. The germline V gene has CDR1 SGHAT and CDR2 FQNNGV. V lost 5 bases and J lost 0, with 14 bases in between. The CDR3 DNA reads as TGTGCCAGCAGCCCAGCGCGGAGCTACTCCTACGAGCAGTACTTC. Residues: CASSPARSYSYEQYF.

The sample holds one count of this clonotype. V and J are TRBV5-4 and TRBJ1-1; 9 bases are shared with TRBD1. J gave up 4 bases and V 7 bases, and 11 bases lay outside the gene matches. The length of the CDR3 is 15 residues. Germline CDR1 and CDR2: SGHNT and YYREEE (reference sequence). As DNA, the CDR3 is TGTGCCAGCGATCCGGGACAGGGTGGGGGCACTGAAGCTTTCTTT. Residues: CASDPGQGGGTEAFF.

Turning to this clonotype: Likely a read error: the CDR3 ends without its conserved phenylalanine or tryptophan. The chain carries TRBV28 and TRBJ2-7; no firm D call. V lost 3 bases, J lost 0 bases, and 9 bases lay in between. The CDR3 runs 14 residues. Germline assignment: CDR1 MDHEN and CDR2 SYDVKM. CDR3 nucleotide sequence: TGTGCCAGCAGTTTTCAGGTCAGCTCCTACGAGCAGTACCTC. Translation gives CASSFQVSSYEQYL.

The rearrangement uses TRBV6-1 and TRBJ1-5; D not certain. CDR3 length: 15 amino acids. Trimming removed 4 bases at V and 0 bases at J, with 10 bases between. Germline V gene sequence: CDR1 MNHNS, CDR2 SASEGT. CDR3: CASSGGAFSNQPQHF. In DNA, the CDR3 is TGTGCCAGCAGTGGCGGAGCTTTTAGCAATCAGCCCCAGCATTTT.

This clonotype was observed a handful of times. V is TRBV7-9 and J is TRBJ1-1; 7 bases agree with TRBD1. J was trimmed by 0 bases and V by 5 bases; bases with no gene match: 3. CDR1 and CDR2 (germline): SEHNR, FQNEAQ (reference sequence). This CDR3 spans 14 amino acids. For the CDR3, the DNA is TGTGCCAGCAGCCATGACAGGGTGAACACTGAAGCTTTCTTT. It specifies CASSHDRVNTEAFF.

This clonotype has only one observation. The CDR3 sequence: CASSIGAGTDTQYF. The CDR3 DNA follows: TGTGCCAGTAGTATAGGTGCGGGCACAGATACGCAGTATTTT. The chain couples TRBV19 to TRBJ2-3; D call uncertain. Germline values: CDR1 LNHDA, CDR2 SQIVND (reference sequence). CDR3 length: 14 amino acids. Trimming removed 1 base from V and 1 base from J, with 6 bases in between.

This clonotype has a handful of counts. This chain joins TRBV19 and TRBJ1-2; TRBD1 agrees at 8 bases. Germline values: CDR1 LNHDA, CDR2 SQIVND (reference sequence). There are 15 residues in the CDR3. V dropped 4 bases and J dropped 2; count of bases not matched to a gene: 6. The CDR3 here is CASSKPGGGNYGYTF. CDR3 in DNA: TGTGCCAGTAGTAAGCCAGGGGGCGGAAACTATGGCTACACCTTC.

This chain joins TRBV20-1 and TRBJ2-1, with D perhaps TRBD1 (5 bases). Deletions cut 0 bases from V and 0 bases from J, with 18 bases between. CDR1 and CDR2 from the germline V gene are DFQATT and SNEGSKA (reference sequence). The CDR3 contains 18 residues. Written as DNA, the CDR3 is TGCAGTGCTAGAGATGATGGGGCCCCGTGGAGCTCCTACAATGAGCAGTTCTTC. Protein product: CSARDDGAPWSSYNEQFF.

This clonotype was counted ten times or more. The chain combines TRBV12-3 or TRBV12-4 with TRBJ2-5, with 9 bases fitting TRBD2. Trimming removed 5 bases from V and 5 bases from J; junction bases left unmatched: 3. CDR3 length equals 13 residues. CDR3 in DNA: TGTGCCAGCAGTCCCCTAGCGGGGGAGACCCAGTACTTC. It specifies CASSPLAGETQYF.

This clonotype was recorded many times. This chain joins TRBV12-3 or TRBV12-4 and TRBJ1-2; D is undetermined. The CDR3 runs 14 residues. V lost 6 bases, J lost 0 bases, and 11 bases lay in between. The CDR3 DNA is TGTGCCAGCAGCTCGGGATCTACTAACTATGGCTACACCTTC. This sequence encodes CASSSGSTNYGYTF.